What follows is one T cell receptor beta chain and its context. Its antigen is not identified. The data belong to a study of cytomegalovirus exposure and HLA in healthy donors. On the study more broadly: Caucasian-associated ancestry cluster membership applied to about four fifths of under 450 genotyped donors.

Findings of the study overall: Within a later analysis, the majority of CMV-associated TCR beta chains appeared HLA-restricted. Links to common viral pathogens appeared, in a later analysis, for several of the most significant clusters.

Germline V gene sequence: CDR1 MDHEN, CDR2 SYDVKM. The CDR3 contains 14 residues. V shed 6 bases and J 5 bases; nucleotides not matched to a gene: 6. In the PCR, 60 Vbeta and 13 Jbeta primers were used. Some clones are missing from TCRdb's copy, which holds only in-frame ones; the method was immunoSEQ multiplex PCR. This sample has around 94,000 clones; around 69% occur once, and the top ten carry over 15%. This chain joins TRBV28 and TRBJ2-2; 7 bases match TRBD2. The TCR originated in an older woman in good health and CMV-seropositive. Sequencing was carried out using PBMCs. Here the CDR3 reads CASRPAGLTGELFF. The DNA of the CDR3 is TGTGCCAGCAGACCAGCGGGGCTGACCGGGGAGCTGTTTTTT.